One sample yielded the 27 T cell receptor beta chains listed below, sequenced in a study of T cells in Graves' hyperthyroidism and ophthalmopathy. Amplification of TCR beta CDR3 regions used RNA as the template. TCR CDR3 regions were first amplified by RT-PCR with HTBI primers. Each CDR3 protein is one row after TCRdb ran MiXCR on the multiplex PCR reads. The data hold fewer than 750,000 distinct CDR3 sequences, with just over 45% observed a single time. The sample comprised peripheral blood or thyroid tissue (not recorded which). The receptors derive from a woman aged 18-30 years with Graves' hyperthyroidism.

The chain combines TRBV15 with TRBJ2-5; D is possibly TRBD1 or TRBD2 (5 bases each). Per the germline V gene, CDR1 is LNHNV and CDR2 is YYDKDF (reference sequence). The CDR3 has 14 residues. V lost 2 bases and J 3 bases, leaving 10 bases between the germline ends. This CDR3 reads CATSRRDRKETQYF. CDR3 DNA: TGTGCCACCAGCAGAAGGGACCGGAAAGAGACCCAGTACTTC.

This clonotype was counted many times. CDR3: CASSQDRGPEQYF. For the CDR3, the DNA is TGTGCCAGCAGCCAAGATCGGGGGCCCGAGCAGTACTTC. The chain joins TRBV3-1 to TRBJ2-7; D tentatively fits TRBD1 or TRBD2 (6 bases each). The germline CDR1 and CDR2 sequences are LGHDT and YNNKEL (reference sequence). The CDR3 has 13 amino acids. The V end lost 0 bases, the J end lost 6 bases, and 9 bases lay between the germline ends.

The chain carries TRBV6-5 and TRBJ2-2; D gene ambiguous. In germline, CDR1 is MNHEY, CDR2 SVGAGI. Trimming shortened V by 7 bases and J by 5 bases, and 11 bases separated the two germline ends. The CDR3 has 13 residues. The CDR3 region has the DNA TGTGCCAGCAACCCACCCGGGACCGGGGAGCTGTTTTTT. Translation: CASNPPGTGELFF.

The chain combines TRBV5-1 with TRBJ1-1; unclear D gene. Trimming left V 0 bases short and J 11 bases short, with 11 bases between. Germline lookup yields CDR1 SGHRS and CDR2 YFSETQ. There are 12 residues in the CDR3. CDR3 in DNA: TGCGCCAGCAGCTTGGCGTCGCTGAGCGCTTTCTTT. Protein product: CASSLASLSAFF.

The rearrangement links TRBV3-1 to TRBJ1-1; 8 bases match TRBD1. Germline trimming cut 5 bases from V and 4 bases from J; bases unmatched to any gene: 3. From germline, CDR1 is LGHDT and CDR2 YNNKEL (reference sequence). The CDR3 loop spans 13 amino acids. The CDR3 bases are TGTGCCAGCAGCAAGGACAGGGTCACTGAAGCTTTCTTT. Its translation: CASSKDRVTEAFF. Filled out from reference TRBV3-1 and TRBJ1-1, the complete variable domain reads DTAVSQTPKYLVTQMGNDKSIKCEQNLGHDTMYWYKQDSKKFLKIMFSYNNKELIINETVPNRFSPKSPDKAHLNLHINSLELGDSAVYFCASSKDRVTEAFFGQGTRLTVV.

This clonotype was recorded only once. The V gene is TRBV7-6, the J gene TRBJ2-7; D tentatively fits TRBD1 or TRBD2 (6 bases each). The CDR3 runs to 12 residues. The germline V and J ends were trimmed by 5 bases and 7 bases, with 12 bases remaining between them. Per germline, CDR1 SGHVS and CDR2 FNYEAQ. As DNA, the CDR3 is TGTGCCAGCAGCAGGGGGGCCGAGGAGCAGTACTTC. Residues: CASSRGAEEQYF. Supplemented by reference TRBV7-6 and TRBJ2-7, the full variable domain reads GAGVSQSPRYKVTKRGQDVALRCDPISGHVSLYWYRQALGQGPEFLTYFNYEAQQDKSGLPNDRFSAERPEGSISTLTIQRTEQRDSAMYRCASSRGAEEQYFGPGTRLTVT.

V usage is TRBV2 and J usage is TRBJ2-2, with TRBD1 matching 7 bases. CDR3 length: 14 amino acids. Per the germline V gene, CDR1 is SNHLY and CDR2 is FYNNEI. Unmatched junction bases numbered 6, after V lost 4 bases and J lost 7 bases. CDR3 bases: TGTGCCAGCAGTGTAGAGGGGGCGGGCGGGGAGCTGTTTTTT. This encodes CASSVEGAGGELFF. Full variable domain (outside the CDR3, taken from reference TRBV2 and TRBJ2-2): EPEVTQTPSHQVTQMGQEVILRCVPISNHLYFYWYRQILGQKVEFLVSFYNNEISEKSEIFDDQFSVERPDGSNFTLKIRSTKLEDSAMYFCASSVEGAGGELFFGEGSRLTVL.

DNA for the CDR3: TGCAGTGCTAATCCCCCTCCTAGCACAGATACGCAGTATTTT. Protein product: CSANPPPSTDTQYF. The chain employs TRBV20-1 and TRBJ2-3; no reliable D call. V was pared by 4 bases and J by 0 bases, with 11 bases between. The V gene's germline CDR1 is DFQATT and CDR2 SNEGSKA (reference sequence). The CDR3 is 14 residues long.

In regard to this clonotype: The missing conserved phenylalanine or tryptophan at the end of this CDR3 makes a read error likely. CDR3 region: CASSIILLSNSSSGNTIYS. In DNA, the CDR3 is TGTGCCAGTAGTATCATACTTTTGTCCAACTCCAGCTCTGGAAACACCATATATTCT. This sequence joins TRBV19 and TRBJ1-3; D gene ambiguous. The V end lost 3 bases, the J end lost 0 bases, and 21 bases lay between the germline ends. Germline CDR1 and CDR2: LNHDA and SQIVND (reference sequence). The length of the CDR3 is 19 residues.

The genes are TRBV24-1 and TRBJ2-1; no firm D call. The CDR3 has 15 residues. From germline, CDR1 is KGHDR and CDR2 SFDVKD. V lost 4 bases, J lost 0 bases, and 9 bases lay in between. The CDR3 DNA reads TGTGCCACCAGTGACGTCTCCCCCTCCTACAATGAGCAGTTCTTC. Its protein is CATSDVSPSYNEQFF.

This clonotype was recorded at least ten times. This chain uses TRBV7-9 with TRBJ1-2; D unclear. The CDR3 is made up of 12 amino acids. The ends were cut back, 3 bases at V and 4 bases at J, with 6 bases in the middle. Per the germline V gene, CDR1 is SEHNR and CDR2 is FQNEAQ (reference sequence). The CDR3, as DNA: TGTGCCAGCAGCTTTGACCGCTATGGCTACACCTTC. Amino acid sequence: CASSFDRYGYTF.

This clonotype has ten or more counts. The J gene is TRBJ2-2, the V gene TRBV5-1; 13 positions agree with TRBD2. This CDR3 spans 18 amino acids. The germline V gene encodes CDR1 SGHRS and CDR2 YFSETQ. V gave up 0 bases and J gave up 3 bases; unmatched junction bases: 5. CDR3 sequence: CASSLGGLAGVYTGELFF. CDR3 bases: TGCGCCAGCAGCTTGGGCGGACTAGCGGGAGTGTACACCGGGGAGCTGTTTTTT.

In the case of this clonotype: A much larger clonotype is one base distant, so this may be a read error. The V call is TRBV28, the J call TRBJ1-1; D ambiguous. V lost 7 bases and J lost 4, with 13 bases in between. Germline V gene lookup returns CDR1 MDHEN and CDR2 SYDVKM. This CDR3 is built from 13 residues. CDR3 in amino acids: CASIPLMSTEAFF. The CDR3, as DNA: TGTGCCAGCATTCCCCTTATGAGCACTGAAGCTTTCTTT.

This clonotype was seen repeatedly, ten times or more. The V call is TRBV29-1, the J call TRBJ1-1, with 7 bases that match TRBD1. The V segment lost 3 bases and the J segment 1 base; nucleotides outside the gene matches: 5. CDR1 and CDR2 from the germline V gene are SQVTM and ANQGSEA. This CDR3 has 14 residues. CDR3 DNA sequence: TGCAGCGTTGACGGGAGGACAGGGAACACTGAAGCTTTCTTT. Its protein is CSVDGRTGNTEAFF.

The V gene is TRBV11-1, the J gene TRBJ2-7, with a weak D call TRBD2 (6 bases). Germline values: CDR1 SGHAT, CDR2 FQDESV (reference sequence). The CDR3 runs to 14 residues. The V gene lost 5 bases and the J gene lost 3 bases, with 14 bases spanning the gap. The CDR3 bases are TGTGCCAGCAGCGACAGCTTGGGAGGCTACGAGCAGTACTTC. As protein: CASSDSLGGYEQYF. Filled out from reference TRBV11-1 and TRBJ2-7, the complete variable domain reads EAEVAQSPRYKITEKSQAVAFWCDPISGHATLYWYRQILGQGPELLVQFQDESVVDDSQLPKDRFSAERLKGVDSTLKIQPAELGDSAMYLCASSDSLGGYEQYFGPGTRLTVT.

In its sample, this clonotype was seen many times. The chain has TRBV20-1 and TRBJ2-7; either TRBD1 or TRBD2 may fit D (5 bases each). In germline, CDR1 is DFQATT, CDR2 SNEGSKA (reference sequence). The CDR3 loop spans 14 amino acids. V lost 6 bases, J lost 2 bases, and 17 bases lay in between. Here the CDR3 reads CSAPVGASPYEQYF. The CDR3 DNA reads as TGCAGTGCCCCCGTCGGGGCCTCCCCCTACGAGCAGTACTTC.

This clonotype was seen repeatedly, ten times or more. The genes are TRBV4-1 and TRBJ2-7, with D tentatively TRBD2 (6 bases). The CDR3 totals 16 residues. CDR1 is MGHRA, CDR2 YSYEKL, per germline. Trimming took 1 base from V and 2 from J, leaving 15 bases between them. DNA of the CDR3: TGCGCCAGCAGCCAAGTCGAGGCGGGAATAACCTACGAGCAGTACTTC. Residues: CASSQVEAGITYEQYF.

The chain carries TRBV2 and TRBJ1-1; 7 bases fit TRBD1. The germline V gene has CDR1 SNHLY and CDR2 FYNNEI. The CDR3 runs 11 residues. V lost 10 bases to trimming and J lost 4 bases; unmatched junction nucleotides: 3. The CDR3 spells CANRGVTEAFF. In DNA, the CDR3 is TGTGCCAACAGGGGTGTCACTGAAGCTTTCTTT.

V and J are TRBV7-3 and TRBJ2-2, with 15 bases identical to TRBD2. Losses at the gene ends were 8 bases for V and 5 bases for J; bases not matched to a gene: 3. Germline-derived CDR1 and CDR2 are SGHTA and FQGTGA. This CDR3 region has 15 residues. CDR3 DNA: TGTGCCAGCGGACTAGCGGGAGGGGAAACCGGGGAGCTGTTTTTT. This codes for CASGLAGGETGELFF. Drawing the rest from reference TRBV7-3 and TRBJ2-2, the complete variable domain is GAGVSQTPSNKVTEKGKYVELRCDPISGHTALYWYRQSLGQGPEFLIYFQGTGAADDSGLPNDRFFAVRPEGSVSTLKIQRTERGDSAVYLCASGLAGGETGELFFGEGSRLTVL.

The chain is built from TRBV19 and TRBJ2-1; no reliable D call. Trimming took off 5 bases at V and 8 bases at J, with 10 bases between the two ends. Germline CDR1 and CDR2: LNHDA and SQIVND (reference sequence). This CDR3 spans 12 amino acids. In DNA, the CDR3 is TGTGCCAGTAGTGGTCAGTACGATGAGCAGTTCTTC. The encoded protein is CASSGQYDEQFF.

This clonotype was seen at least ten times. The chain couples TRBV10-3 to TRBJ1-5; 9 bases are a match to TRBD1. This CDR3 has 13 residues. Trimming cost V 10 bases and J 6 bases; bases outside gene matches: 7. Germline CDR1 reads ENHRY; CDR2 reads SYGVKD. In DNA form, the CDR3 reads TGTGCCACTGGGACAGGGATCAGTCAGCCCCAGCATTTT. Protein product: CATGTGISQPQHF.

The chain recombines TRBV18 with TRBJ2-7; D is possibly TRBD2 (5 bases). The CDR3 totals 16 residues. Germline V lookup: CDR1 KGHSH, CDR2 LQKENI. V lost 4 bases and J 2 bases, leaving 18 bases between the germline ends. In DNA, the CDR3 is TGTGCCAGCTCACGGGCCCAGGACTCGTCTGCCTACGAGCAGTACTTC. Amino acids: CASSRAQDSSAYEQYF.

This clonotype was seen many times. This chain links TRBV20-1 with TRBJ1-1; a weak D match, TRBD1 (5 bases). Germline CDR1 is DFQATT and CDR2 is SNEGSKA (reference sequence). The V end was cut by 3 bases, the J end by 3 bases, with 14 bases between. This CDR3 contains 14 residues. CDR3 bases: TGCAGTGCTAGCGGGGCAGGGCTGGACACTGAAGCTTTCTTT. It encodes CSASGAGLDTEAFF.

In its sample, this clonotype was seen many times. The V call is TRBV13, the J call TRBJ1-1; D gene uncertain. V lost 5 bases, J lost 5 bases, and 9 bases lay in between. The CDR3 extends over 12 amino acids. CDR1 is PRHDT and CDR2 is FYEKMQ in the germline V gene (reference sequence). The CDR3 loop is CASSPRGTEAFF. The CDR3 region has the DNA TGTGCCAGCAGCCCCCGGGGAACTGAAGCTTTCTTT.

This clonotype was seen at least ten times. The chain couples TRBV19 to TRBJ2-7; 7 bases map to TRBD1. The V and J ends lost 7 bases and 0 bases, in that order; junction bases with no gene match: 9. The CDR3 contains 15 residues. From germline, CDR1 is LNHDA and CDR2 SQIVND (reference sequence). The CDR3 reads CASTNSDRSSYEQYF. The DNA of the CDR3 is TGTGCCAGTACCAACTCGGACAGGAGCTCCTACGAGCAGTACTTC.

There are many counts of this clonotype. The CDR3 DNA is TGTGCCAGCAGCTCGAGGGGAGTTAATGAAAAACTGTTTTTT. It yields the protein CASSSRGVNEKLFF. The chain couples TRBV7-9 to TRBJ1-4; tentatively, D is TRBD1 (5 bases). This CDR3 comprises 14 residues. The V end was cut by 4 bases, the J end by 4 bases, with 10 bases between. Germline V CDR1 and CDR2: SEHNR, FQNEAQ (reference sequence).

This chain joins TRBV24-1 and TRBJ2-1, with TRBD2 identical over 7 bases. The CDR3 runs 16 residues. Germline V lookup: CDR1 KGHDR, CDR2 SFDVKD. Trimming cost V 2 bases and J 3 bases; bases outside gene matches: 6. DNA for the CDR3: TGTGCCACCAGTGATTGGGGAGGGACCTTCTACAATGAGCAGTTCTTC. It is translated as CATSDWGGTFYNEQFF.